This T cell receptor (beta chain) came from a study of somatic mutations in cytotoxic T cells in rheumatoid arthritis. Produced via immunoSEQ multiplex PCR; TCRdb's table is partial and in-frame only. Of around 15,000 clones in the sample, around 76% were seen once. The TCR sequence derives from an adult with rheumatoid arthritis. Sequenced: CD8+ T cells sorted from blood.

CDR3 nucleotides: TGTGCCAGCAGCTTGGAGGACAGCACCCTCGTCTCTGGAAACACCATATATTTT. It codes for CASSLEDSTLVSGNTIYF. The rearrangement uses TRBV5-5 and TRBJ1-3; possible D gene TRBD1, 6 bases. V lost 0 bases and J lost 0, with 16 bases in between. CDR3 length: 18 residues. CDR1 and CDR2 (germline): SGHKS, YYEKEE (reference sequence).